The next 25 T cell receptor beta chains were all read from a single sample in a study of shared clonotypes between healthy human individuals. Here immunoSEQ multiplex PCR was the method, and the copy in TCRdb shows in-frame clones only, minus some. The top ten clones hold approximately 0.13% of a sample with roughly 2 million clones, more than 90% of them seen once. The sequenced sample consisted of naive CD4+ T cells sorted from blood. Documented subset: CD45RA+ positively selected. These receptors originate from a man aged 18 to 29 in good health.

The sample holds a few counts of this clone. The CDR3 DNA reads as TGTGCCATCAGTGAAGAACCGTTGGGCTACACCTTC. Amino acid sequence: CAISEEPLGYTF. The chain carries TRBV10-3 and TRBJ1-2; D is unclear. Trimming took 3 bases from V and 8 from J, leaving 10 bases between them. The CDR3 extends over 12 amino acids. CDR1 and CDR2 from the germline V gene are ENHRY and SYGVKD.

This rearrangement joins TRBV6-6 to TRBJ2-5; D is possibly TRBD1 (5 bases). The V gene's germline CDR1 is MNHNY and CDR2 SVGAGI (reference sequence). CDR3 length: 13 residues. The V end was cut by 7 bases, the J end by 4 bases, with 13 bases between. CDR3 sequence: CASTSGQGETQYF. CDR3 sequence (DNA): TGTGCCAGCACCTCGGGCCAGGGAGAGACCCAGTACTTC.

The chain joins TRBV27 to TRBJ1-1; tentative D call: TRBD1 (5 bases). From germline, CDR1 is MNHEY and CDR2 SMNVEV (reference sequence). The CDR3 loop spans 16 amino acids. V was clipped by 6 bases and J by 1 base, with 18 bases between them. The CDR3 region has the DNA TGTGCCAGCAGGCGCACTCCAGGGTTCTCGAACACTGAAGCTTTCTTT. Its translation: CASRRTPGFSNTEAFF.

The J gene is TRBJ1-1, the V gene TRBV11-3; no clear D gene. The CDR3 spans 13 residues. V was clipped by 2 bases and J by 4 bases, with 8 bases between them. Germline lookup yields CDR1 SGHNT and CDR2 YENEEA. This CDR3 is CASSLFPGTEAFF. For the CDR3, the DNA is TGTGCCAGCAGCTTATTTCCGGGCACTGAAGCTTTCTTT.

In DNA form, the CDR3 reads TGTGCCAGCAGCCAAGATTCAGGAACGAACACTGAAGCTTTCTTT. Protein sequence: CASSQDSGTNTEAFF. This chain joins TRBV4-2 and TRBJ1-1; D is unresolved. The CDR3 contains 15 residues. V gave up 0 bases and J gave up 1 base, with 9 bases separating them. The germline V gene encodes CDR1 LGHNA and CDR2 YNFKEQ.

In DNA, the CDR3 is TGCGCCAGCAGCTTGGCCTGGACAGGGGGCAGTACAGATACGCAGTATTTT. It codes for CASSLAWTGGSTDTQYF. The chain links TRBV5-1 to TRBJ2-3, with 11 bases fitting TRBD1. After removal of 0 bases from V and 3 bases from J, the junction contained 6 bases not matched to a gene. Germline V lookup: CDR1 SGHRS, CDR2 YFSETQ. CDR3 length: 17 amino acids.

CDR3 bases: TGTGCCAGCAGCAGAATCCAGGGTAGGGGAAACCCAACCTCTCGAGCGGCTGAAGCTTTCTTT. It encodes CASSRIQGRGNPTSRAAEAFF. This chain links TRBV27 with TRBJ1-1; a weak D match, TRBD1 (5 bases). V lost 6 bases, J lost 6 bases, and 38 bases lay in between. Germline CDR1 and CDR2: MNHEY and SMNVEV (reference sequence). This CDR3 has 21 amino acids.

In the case of this clone: Other DNA sequences from this sample encode an identical CDR3 as well. V is TRBV7-9 and J is TRBJ1-5, with D possibly being TRBD1 (5 bases). The CDR3 length is 13 residues. Germline V gene lookup returns CDR1 SEHNR and CDR2 FQNEAQ (reference sequence). V gave up 4 bases and J gave up 2 bases, with 6 bases separating them. DNA of the CDR3: TGTGCCAGCAGCTCACAGGGCAATCAGCCCCAGCATTTT. Translated, it gives CASSSQGNQPQHF.

This clone was seen just once. The chain recombines TRBV15 with TRBJ2-7, with 7 bases lining up with TRBD1. Trimming removed 1 base from V and 6 bases from J; junction bases left unmatched: 6. This CDR3 comprises 14 residues. CDR1 LNHNV and CDR2 YYDKDF come from the germline V gene (reference sequence). This chain's CDR3 is CATSRGSGQPEQYF. The CDR3, as DNA: TGTGCCACCAGCAGAGGTTCGGGACAGCCCGAGCAGTACTTC.

The chain recombines TRBV2 with TRBJ2-7, with TRBD2 identical over 7 bases. This CDR3 comprises 15 residues. From germline, CDR1 is SNHLY and CDR2 FYNNEI. The J segment lost 0 bases and the V segment lost 8 bases, leaving 10 bases of the junction unmatched. CDR3 region: CASLSAGEISYEQYF. Here the CDR3 DNA reads TGTGCCAGCCTATCGGCGGGGGAAATCTCCTACGAGCAGTACTTC.

Note on this clone: This sample also contains other DNA sequences that code for the same CDR3. The rearrangement joins TRBV6-5 to TRBJ1-6; no clear D gene. Trimming stripped 1 base from V and 5 bases from J, with 6 bases between. The V gene's germline CDR1 is MNHEY and CDR2 SVGAGI. This CDR3 has 14 amino acids. The CDR3 sequence is CASSYLQDNSPLHF. Here the CDR3 DNA reads TGTGCCAGCAGTTACTTGCAGGATAATTCACCCCTCCACTTT.

The chain is built from TRBV5-6 and TRBJ1-2; D uncertain. The germline V and J ends were trimmed by 4 bases and 6 bases, with 25 bases remaining between them. Per germline, CDR1 SGHDT and CDR2 YYEEEE. This CDR3 is built from 17 residues. CDR3 in amino acids: CASSGSVTTQFKNGYTF. For the CDR3, the DNA is TGTGCCAGCAGCGGTTCGGTTACTACGCAATTCAAAAATGGCTACACCTTC.

The chain is built from TRBV30 and TRBJ1-6; D is possibly TRBD1 (5 bases). Trimming removed 4 bases from V and 5 bases from J, with 12 bases in between. This CDR3 is 14 amino acids long. Germline lookup yields CDR1 GTSNPN and CDR2 SVGIG (reference sequence). For the CDR3, the DNA is TGTGCCTGGACCCAGACAGTTAATAATTCACCCCTCCACTTT. The encoded protein is CAWTQTVNNSPLHF.

The J gene is TRBJ2-2, the V gene TRBV10-1; 8 positions match TRBD1. The CDR3 loop spans 16 amino acids. Germline-derived CDR1 and CDR2 are WNHNN and SYGVQD (reference sequence). V lost 2 bases and J lost 1; bases outside the gene matches: 3. Here the CDR3 reads CASSEPGTGNTGELFF. The CDR3 DNA sequence: TGCGCCAGCAGTGAGCCCGGGACAGGGAACACCGGGGAGCTGTTTTTT.

This chain links TRBV5-1 with TRBJ2-3, with 9 bases fitting TRBD2. This CDR3 spans 15 amino acids. J lost 5 bases, V lost 4 bases, and 8 bases had no gene match. CDR1 is SGHRS, CDR2 YFSETQ, per germline. CDR3 in amino acids: CASSPGTSIQDTQYF. Here the CDR3 DNA reads TGCGCCAGCAGCCCCGGGACTAGCATTCAAGATACGCAGTATTTT.

The chain employs TRBV6-1 and TRBJ1-6; D is perhaps TRBD1 (6 bases). In germline, CDR1 is MNHNS, CDR2 SASEGT. V gave up 2 bases and J gave up 10 bases, with 15 bases separating them. The CDR3 runs 15 residues. The CDR3 loop is CASSESPGAGSPLHF. The CDR3 bases are TGTGCCAGCAGTGAATCCCCAGGGGCAGGGTCACCCCTCCACTTT.

The V gene is TRBV5-1, the J gene TRBJ2-1; TRBD2 agrees at 9 bases. J was trimmed by 9 bases and V by 0 bases; bases with no gene match: 10. The CDR3 runs to 16 residues. Germline CDR1 SGHRS, CDR2 YFSETQ. The CDR3 DNA follows: TGCGCCAGCAGCTTGGGCGGTAGCGGGAGTTTCGGTGAGCAGTTCTTC. Amino acids: CASSLGGSGSFGEQFF.

The V and J genes are TRBV28 and TRBJ2-4, with 10 bases fitting TRBD2. The germline V gene encodes CDR1 MDHEN and CDR2 SYDVKM. The CDR3 loop spans 16 amino acids. V dropped 6 bases and J dropped 1; count of bases not matched to a gene: 6. CDR3: CASSFLAGAAKNIQYF. The CDR3 nucleotides are TGTGCCAGCAGCTTTCTAGCGGGAGCGGCCAAAAACATTCAGTACTTC.

A remark on this clone: A read error may account for a junction end that differs from germline. V is TRBV7-9 and J is TRBJ2-2; 9 nucleotides line up with TRBD1. Germline loops: CDR1 SEHNR, CDR2 FQNEAQ (reference sequence). CDR3 length equals 15 residues. The CDR3 nucleotides read TGTGCCAGCAGTCCCGGGACAGGGAACCCCGGGGAGCTGTTTTTT. It encodes CASSPGTGNPGELFF.

In DNA, the CDR3 is TGTGCCAGCAGGGCCGACAGGGGAAACACCGGGGAGCTGTTTTTT. Encoded protein: CASRADRGNTGELFF. V is TRBV5-4 and J is TRBJ2-2; 8 bases are shared with TRBD1. CDR3 length equals 15 residues. The germline V gene encodes CDR1 SGHNT and CDR2 YYREEE (reference sequence). V shed 5 bases and J 2 bases; nucleotides not matched to a gene: 5.

This clone was seen just once. CDR3 bases: TGTGCCATCAGTGAACTAGCGGGAGGGGGGACCGGGGAGCTGTTTTTT. Translating gives CAISELAGGGTGELFF. J is TRBJ2-2 and V is TRBV10-3; TRBD2 matches at 13 bases. The germline V gene encodes CDR1 ENHRY and CDR2 SYGVKD. The CDR3 length is 16 residues. Unmatched junction bases numbered 3, after V lost 3 bases and J lost 5 bases.

The chain links TRBV18 to TRBJ1-5; D not resolved. Germline V CDR1 and CDR2: KGHSH, LQKENI. CDR3 length: 14 amino acids. V was pared by 5 bases and J by 6 bases, with 14 bases between. CDR3 sequence reads: CASSSSGEGQPQHF. For the CDR3, the DNA is TGTGCCAGCTCATCAAGCGGGGAGGGTCAGCCCCAGCATTTT.

The rearrangement joins TRBV18 to TRBJ2-5, with 10 bases aligning to TRBD1. From germline, CDR1 is KGHSH and CDR2 LQKENI. Unmatched junction bases numbered 7, after V lost 2 bases and J lost 1 base. CDR3 length equals 17 residues. CDR3 region: CASSPKRTGGGQETQYF. CDR3 DNA: TGTGCCAGCTCACCAAAACGGACAGGGGGTGGCCAAGAGACCCAGTACTTC.

The genes are TRBV27 and TRBJ1-6, with 7 bases identical to TRBD1. Trimming cost V 3 bases and J 6 bases; bases outside gene matches: 5. Germline V gene sequence: CDR1 MNHEY, CDR2 SMNVEV (reference sequence). The CDR3 extends over 15 amino acids. The CDR3: CASSFRQGFNSPLHF. The CDR3 DNA reads TGTGCCAGCAGTTTCCGACAGGGCTTTAATTCACCCCTCCACTTT.

The chain carries TRBV6-4 and TRBJ1-2, with 7 bases that match TRBD1. Trimming took 9 bases from V and 0 from J; bases not matched to a gene: 4. Germline CDR1 and CDR2: MRHNA and SNTAGT. The CDR3 length is 13 residues. CDR3 residues: CASNDRANYGYTF. The CDR3 DNA sequence: TGTGCCAGTAACGACAGGGCTAACTATGGCTACACCTTC.